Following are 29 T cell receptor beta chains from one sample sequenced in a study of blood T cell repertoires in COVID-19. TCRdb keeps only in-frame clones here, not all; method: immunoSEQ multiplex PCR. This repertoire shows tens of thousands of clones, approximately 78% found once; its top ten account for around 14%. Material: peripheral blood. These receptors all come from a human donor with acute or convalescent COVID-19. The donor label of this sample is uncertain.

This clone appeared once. This CDR3 is CASSRESGSAEQYF. The CDR3 nucleotides read TGCGCCAGCAGCCGGGAGTCCGGTTCTGCCGAGCAGTACTTC. V gene TRBV4-3 combines with J gene TRBJ2-7; TRBD2 is a possible D gene (5 bases). V dropped 4 bases and J dropped 6 bases, with 16 bases sitting between them. In germline, CDR1 is LGHNA, CDR2 YSLEER. The CDR3 totals 14 residues.

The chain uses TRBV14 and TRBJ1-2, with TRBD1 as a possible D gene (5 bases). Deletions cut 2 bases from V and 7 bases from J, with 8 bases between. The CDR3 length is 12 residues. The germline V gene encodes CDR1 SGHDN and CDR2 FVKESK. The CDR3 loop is CASSQQGFGYTF. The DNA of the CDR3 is TGTGCCAGCAGCCAACAGGGATTTGGCTACACCTTC.

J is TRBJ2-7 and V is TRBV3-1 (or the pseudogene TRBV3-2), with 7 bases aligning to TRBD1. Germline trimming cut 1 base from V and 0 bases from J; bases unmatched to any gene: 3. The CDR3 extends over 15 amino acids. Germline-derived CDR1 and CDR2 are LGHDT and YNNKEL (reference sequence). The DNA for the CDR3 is TGTGCCAGCAGCCAAGGGTCAGGGGGCTCCTACGAGCAGTACTTC. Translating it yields CASSQGSGGSYEQYF.

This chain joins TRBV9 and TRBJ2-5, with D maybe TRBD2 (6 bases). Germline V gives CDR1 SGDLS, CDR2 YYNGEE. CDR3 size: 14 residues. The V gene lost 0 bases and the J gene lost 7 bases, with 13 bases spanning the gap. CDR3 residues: CASSVGGGDATQYF. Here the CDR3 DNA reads TGTGCCAGCAGCGTAGGGGGAGGAGATGCGACCCAGTACTTC. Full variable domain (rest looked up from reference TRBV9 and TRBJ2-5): DSGVTQTPKHLITATGQRVTLRCSPRSGDLSVYWYQQSLDQGLQFLIQYYNGEERAKGNILERFSAQQFPDLHSELNLSSLELGDSALYFCASSVGGGDATQYFGPGTRLLVL.

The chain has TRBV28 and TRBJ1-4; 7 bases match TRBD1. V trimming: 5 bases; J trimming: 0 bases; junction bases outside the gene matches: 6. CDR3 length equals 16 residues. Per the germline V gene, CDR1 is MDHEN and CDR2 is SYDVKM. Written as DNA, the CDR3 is TGTGCCAGCAGTCTGAACAGGGGTGCAACTAATGAAAAACTGTTTTTT. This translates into CASSLNRGATNEKLFF.

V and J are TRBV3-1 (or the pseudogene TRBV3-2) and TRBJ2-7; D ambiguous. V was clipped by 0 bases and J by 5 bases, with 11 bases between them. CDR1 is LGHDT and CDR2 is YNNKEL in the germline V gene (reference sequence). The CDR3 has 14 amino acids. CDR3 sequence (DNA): TGTGCCAGCAGCCAAGATGCGGATGCGGACGAGCAGTACTTC. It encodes CASSQDADADEQYF.

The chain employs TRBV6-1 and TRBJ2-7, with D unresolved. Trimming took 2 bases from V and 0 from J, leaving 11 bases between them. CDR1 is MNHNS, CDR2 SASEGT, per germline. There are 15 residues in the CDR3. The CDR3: CASSESAIPSYEQYF. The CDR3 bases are TGTGCCAGCAGTGAAAGCGCGATTCCCTCCTACGAGCAGTACTTC.

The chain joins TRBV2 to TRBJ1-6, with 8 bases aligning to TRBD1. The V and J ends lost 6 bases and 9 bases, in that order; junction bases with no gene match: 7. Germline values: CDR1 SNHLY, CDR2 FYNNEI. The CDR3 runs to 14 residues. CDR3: CASRVQGEVSPLHF. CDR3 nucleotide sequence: TGTGCCAGCAGAGTACAGGGGGAGGTTTCACCCCTCCACTTT.

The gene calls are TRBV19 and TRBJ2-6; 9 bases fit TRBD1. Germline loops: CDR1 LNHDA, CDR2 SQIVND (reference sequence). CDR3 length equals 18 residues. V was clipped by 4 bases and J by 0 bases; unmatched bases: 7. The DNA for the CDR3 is TGTGCCAGTAGTAAACGACAGGGGGTGAGCTCTGGGGCCAACGTCCTGACTTTC. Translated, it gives CASSKRQGVSSGANVLTF.

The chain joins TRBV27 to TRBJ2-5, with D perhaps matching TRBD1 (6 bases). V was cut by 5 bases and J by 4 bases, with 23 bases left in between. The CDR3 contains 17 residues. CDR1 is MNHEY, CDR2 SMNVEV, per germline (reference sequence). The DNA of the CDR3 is TGTGCCAGCAGTGCCATCGGACAGTCGGGGCCGGGAGAGACCCAGTACTTC. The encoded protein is CASSAIGQSGPGETQYF.

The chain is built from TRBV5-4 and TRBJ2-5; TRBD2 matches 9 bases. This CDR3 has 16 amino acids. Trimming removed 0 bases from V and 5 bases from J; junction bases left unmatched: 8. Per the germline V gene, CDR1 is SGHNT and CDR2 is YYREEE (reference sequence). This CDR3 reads CASSLGGGLARETQYF. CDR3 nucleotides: TGTGCCAGCAGCTTGGGGGGGGGACTAGCTCGGGAGACCCAGTACTTC.

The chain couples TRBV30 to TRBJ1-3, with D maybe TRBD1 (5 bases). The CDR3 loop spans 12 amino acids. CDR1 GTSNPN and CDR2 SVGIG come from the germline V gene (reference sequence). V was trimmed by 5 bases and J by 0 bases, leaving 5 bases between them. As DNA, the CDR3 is TGTGCCTGGGACAGCTCTGGAAACACCATATATTTT. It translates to CAWDSSGNTIYF.

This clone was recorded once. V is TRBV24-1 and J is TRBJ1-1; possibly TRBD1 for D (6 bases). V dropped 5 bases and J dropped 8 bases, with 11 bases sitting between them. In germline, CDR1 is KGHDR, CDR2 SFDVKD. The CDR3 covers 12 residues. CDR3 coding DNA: TGTGCCACCAGTGTTGCAGGGGTGGAAGCTTTCTTT. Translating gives CATSVAGVEAFF.

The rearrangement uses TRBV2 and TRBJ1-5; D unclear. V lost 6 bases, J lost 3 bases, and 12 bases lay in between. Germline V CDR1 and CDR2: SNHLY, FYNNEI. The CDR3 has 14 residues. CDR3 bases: TGTGCCAGCAGGAACCCACTGCCCAATCAGCCCCAGCATTTT. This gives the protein CASRNPLPNQPQHF.

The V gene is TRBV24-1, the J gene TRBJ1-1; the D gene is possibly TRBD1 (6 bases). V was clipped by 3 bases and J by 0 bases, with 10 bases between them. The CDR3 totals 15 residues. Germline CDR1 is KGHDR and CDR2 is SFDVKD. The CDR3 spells CATSDPGTLNTEAFF. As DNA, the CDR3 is TGTGCCACCAGTGATCCCGGGACATTGAACACTGAAGCTTTCTTT.

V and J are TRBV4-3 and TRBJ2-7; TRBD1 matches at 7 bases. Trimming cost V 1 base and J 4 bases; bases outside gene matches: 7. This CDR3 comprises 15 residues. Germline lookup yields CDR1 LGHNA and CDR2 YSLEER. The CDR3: CASSQVGTAQYEQYF. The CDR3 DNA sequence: TGCGCCAGCAGCCAAGTCGGGACAGCTCAATACGAGCAGTACTTC.

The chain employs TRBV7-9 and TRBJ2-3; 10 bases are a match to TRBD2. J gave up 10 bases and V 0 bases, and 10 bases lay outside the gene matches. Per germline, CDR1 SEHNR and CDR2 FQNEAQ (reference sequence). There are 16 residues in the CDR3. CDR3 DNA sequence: TGTGCCAGCAGCTTAGCGTATACGAGCGGGAGGGAGTCGCAGTATTTT. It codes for CASSLAYTSGRESQYF.

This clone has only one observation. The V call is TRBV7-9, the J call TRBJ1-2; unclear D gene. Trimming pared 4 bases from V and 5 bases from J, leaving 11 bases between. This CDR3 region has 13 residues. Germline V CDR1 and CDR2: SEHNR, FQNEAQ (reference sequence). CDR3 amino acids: CASSSLTSYGYTF. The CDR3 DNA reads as TGTGCCAGCAGCTCTCTGACTAGTTATGGCTACACCTTC.

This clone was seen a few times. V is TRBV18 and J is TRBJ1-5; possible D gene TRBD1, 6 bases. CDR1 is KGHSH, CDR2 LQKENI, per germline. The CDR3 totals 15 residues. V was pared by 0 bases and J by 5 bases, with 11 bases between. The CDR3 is CASSPPGAQDQPQHF. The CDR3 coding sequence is TGTGCCAGCTCACCACCGGGGGCGCAGGATCAGCCCCAGCATTTT.

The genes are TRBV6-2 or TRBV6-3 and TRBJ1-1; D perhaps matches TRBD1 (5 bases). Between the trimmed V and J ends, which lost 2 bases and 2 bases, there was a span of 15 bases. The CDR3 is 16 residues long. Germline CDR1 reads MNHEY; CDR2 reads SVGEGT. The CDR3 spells CASSYRVVGLNTEAFF. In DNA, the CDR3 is TGTGCCAGCAGTTACCGGGTCGTGGGGCTAAACACTGAAGCTTTCTTT.

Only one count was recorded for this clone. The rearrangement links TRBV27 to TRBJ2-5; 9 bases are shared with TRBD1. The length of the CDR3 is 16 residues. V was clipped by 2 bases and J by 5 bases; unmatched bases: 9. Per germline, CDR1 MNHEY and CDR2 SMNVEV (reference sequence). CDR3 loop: CASSLAQGQGWETQYF. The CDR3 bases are TGTGCCAGCAGTTTAGCACAGGGACAGGGATGGGAGACCCAGTACTTC.

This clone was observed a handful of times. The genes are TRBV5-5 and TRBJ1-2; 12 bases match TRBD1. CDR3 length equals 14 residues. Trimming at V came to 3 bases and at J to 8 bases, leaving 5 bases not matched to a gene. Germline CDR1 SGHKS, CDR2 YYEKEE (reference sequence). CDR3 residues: CASSWPGTGGGYTF. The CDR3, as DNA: TGTGCCAGCAGCTGGCCCGGGACAGGGGGCGGCTACACCTTC.

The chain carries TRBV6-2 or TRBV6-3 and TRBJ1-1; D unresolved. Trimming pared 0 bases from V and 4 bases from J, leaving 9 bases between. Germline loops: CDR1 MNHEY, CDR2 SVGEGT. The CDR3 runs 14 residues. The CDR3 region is CASSYSISGTEAFF. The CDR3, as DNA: TGTGCCAGCAGTTACTCGATTTCGGGCACTGAAGCTTTCTTT.

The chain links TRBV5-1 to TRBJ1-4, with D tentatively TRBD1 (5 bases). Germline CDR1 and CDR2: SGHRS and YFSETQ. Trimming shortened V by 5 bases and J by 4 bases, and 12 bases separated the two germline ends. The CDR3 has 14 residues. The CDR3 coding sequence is TGCGCCAGCAGGGCCGGAGGGGTTAATGAAAAACTGTTTTTT. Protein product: CASRAGGVNEKLFF.

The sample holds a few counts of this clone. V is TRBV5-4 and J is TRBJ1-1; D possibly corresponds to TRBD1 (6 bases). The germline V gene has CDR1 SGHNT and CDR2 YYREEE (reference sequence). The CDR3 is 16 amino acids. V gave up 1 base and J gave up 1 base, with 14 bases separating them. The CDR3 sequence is CASSLRAGAGNTEAFF. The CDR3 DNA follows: TGTGCCAGCAGCTTGAGGGCAGGGGCCGGGAACACTGAAGCTTTCTTT.

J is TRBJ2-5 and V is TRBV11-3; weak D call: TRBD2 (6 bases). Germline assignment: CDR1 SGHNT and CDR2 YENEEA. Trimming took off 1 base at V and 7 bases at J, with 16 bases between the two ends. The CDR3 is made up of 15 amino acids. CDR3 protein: CASSLGGGMYGTQYF. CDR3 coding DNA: TGTGCCAGCAGCTTAGGTGGCGGGATGTATGGGACCCAGTACTTC.

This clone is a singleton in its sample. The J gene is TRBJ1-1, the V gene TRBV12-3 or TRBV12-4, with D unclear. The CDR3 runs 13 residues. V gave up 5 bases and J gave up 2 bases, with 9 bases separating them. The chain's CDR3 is CASSLAVNTEAFF. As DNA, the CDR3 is TGTGCCAGCAGTCTCGCAGTAAACACTGAAGCTTTCTTT.

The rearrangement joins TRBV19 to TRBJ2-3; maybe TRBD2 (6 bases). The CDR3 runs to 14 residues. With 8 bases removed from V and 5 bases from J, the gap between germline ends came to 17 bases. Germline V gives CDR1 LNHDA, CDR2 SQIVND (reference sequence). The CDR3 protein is CASGDSFGGDTQYF. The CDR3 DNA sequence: TGTGCCAGTGGCGACTCCTTCGGGGGAGATACGCAGTATTTT.

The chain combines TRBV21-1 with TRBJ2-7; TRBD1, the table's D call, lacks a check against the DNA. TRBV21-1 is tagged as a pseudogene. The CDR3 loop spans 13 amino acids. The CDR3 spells CAIPGQGIYEQYF. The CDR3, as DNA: TGTGCCATCCCGGGACAGGGGATCTACGAGCAGTACTTC.